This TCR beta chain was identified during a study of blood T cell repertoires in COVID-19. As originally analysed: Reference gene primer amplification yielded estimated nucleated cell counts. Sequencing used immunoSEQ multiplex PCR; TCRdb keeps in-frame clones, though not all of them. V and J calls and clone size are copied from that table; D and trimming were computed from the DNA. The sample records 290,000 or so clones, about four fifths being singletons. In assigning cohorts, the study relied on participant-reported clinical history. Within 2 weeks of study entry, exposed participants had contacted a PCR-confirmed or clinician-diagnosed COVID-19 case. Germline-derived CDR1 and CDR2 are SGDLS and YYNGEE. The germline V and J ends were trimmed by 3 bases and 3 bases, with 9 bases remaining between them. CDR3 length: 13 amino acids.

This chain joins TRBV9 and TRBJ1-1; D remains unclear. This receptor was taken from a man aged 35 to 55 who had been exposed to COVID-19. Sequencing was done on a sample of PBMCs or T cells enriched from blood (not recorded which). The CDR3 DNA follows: TGTGCCAGCAGCGGGCGAACAGACACTGAAGCTTTCTTT. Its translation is CASSGRTDTEAFF.